The present T cell receptor beta chain was sequenced within a study of cytomegalovirus exposure and HLA in healthy donors. Study-level results: About 87% or about 30% of the time was how often most TCR beta V segments were productive, according to an earlier analysis. Cytomegalovirus status, reportedly, was diagnosed with high specificity and sensitivity by the classifier.

Germline-derived CDR1 and CDR2 are SGDLS and YYNGEE. The CDR3 spans 19 residues. V lost 0 bases, J lost 2 bases, and 15 bases stayed unmatched. Only a few counts were recorded for this clone. Its antigen is not identified. PCR involved 60 Vbeta and 13 Jbeta primers. Method: immunoSEQ multiplex PCR; TCRdb's copy keeps in-frame clones and lacks some. The sample includes some 190,000 clones, more than 75% of them seen just once. V usage is TRBV9 and J usage is TRBJ1-2; TRBD1 agrees at 8 bases. This TCR derives from a man between 35 and 55 years old in good health and CMV-seronegative. The sequenced sample was PBMCs. In DNA form, the CDR3 reads TGTGCCAGCAGCGTAGTCCCCCGCCTGGAAGGACAGGGCAACTATGGCTACACCTTC. Translation: CASSVVPRLEGQGNYGYTF.